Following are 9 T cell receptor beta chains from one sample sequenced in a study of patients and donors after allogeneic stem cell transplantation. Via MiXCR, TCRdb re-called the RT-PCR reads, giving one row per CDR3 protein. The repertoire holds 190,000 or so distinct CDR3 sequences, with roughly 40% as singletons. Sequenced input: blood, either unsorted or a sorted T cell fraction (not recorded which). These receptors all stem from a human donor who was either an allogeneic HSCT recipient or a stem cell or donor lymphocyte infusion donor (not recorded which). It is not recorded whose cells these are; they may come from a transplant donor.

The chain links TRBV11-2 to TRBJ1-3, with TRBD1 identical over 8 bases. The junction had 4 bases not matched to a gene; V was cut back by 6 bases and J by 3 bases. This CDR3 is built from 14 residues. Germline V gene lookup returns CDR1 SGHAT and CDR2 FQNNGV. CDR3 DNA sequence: TGTGCCAGCAGTCACAGGGGGGTTGGAAACACCATATATTTT. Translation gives CASSHRGVGNTIYF.

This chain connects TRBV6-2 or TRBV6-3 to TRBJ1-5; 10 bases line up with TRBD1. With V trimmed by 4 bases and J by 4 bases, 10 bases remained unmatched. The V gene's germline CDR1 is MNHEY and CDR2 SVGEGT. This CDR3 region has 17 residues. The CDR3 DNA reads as TGTGCCAGCAGTTTGCACTTGGGACAGGGGAGTAATCAGCCCCAGCATTTT. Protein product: CASSLHLGQGSNQPQHF.

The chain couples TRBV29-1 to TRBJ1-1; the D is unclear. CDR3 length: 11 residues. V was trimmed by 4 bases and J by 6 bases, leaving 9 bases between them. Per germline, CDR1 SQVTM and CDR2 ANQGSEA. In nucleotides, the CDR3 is TGCAGCGTTGTGCCGGGCGCTGAAGCTTTCTTT. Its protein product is CSVVPGAEAFF. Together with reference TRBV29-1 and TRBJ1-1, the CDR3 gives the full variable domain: SAVISQKPSRDICQRGTSLTIQCQVDSQVTMMFWYRQQPGQSLTLIATANQGSEATYESGFVIDKFPISRPNLTFSTLTVSNMSPEDSSIYLCSVVPGAEAFFGQGTRLTVV.

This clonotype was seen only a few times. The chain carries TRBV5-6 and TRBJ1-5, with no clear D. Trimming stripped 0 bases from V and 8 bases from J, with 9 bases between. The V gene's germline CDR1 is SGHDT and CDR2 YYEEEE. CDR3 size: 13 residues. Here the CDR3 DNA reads TGTGCCAGCAGCTTGGGAGGAAATGAGCCCCAGCATTTT. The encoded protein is CASSLGGNEPQHF.

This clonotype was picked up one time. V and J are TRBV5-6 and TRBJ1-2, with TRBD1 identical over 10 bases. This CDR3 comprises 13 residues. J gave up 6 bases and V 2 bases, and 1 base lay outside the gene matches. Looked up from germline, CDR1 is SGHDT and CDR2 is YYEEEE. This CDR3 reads CASSFGTGDGYTF. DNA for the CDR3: TGTGCCAGCAGCTTTGGGACAGGGGATGGCTACACCTTC.

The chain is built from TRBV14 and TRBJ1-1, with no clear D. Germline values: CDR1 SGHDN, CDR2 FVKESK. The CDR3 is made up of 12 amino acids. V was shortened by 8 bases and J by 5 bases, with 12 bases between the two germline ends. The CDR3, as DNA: TGTGCCAGCTTCCCCCTTGGGACTGAAGCTTTCTTT. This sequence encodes CASFPLGTEAFF. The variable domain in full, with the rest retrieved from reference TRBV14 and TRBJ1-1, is EAGVTQFPSHSVIEKGQTVTLRCDPISGHDNLYWYRRVMGKEIKFLLHFVKESKQDESGMPNNRFLAERTGGTYSTLKVQPAELEDSGVYFCASFPLGTEAFFGQGTRLTVV.

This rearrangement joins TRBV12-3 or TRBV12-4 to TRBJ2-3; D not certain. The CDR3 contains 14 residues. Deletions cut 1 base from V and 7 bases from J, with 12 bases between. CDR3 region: CASSLVERKNTQYF. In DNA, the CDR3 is TGTGCCAGCAGTTTAGTAGAGCGTAAAAATACGCAGTATTTT.

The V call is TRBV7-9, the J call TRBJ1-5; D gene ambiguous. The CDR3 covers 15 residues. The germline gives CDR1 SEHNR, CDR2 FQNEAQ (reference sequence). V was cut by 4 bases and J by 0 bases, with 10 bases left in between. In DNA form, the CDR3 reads TGTGCCAGCAGCTGGGGAAGCAGTAGCAATCAGCCCCAGCATTTT. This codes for CASSWGSSSNQPQHF.

In DNA, the CDR3 is TGTGCCAGCAGCTTAGTTGAACACACTGAAGCTTTCTTT. Encoded protein: CASSLVEHTEAFF. The rearrangement joins TRBV7-9 to TRBJ1-1; D unclear. With 1 base removed from V and 3 bases from J, the gap between germline ends came to 6 bases. The CDR3 totals 13 residues. Germline CDR1 reads SEHNR; CDR2 reads FQNEAQ (reference sequence). The variable domain in full, with the rest retrieved from reference TRBV7-9 and TRBJ1-1, is DTGVSQNPRHKITKRGQNVTFRCDPISEHNRLYWYRQTLGQGPEFLTYFQNEAQLEKSRLLSDRFSAERPKGSFSTLEIQRTEQGDSAMYLCASSLVEHTEAFFGQGTRLTVV.